Presented here are 18 T cell receptor beta chains from one specimen sequenced in a study of T cells after yellow fever vaccination. TCRdb redid the calling of the 5' RACE reads with MiXCR, one entry per CDR3 protein. The repertoire holds a few hundred thousand distinct CDR3 sequences, with around 5.2% as singletons. This specimen was CD4+ T cells sorted from PBMCs, taken on the day of the yellow fever booster vaccination. All receptors derive from a man in his late teens or twenties who received the YFV17D yellow fever vaccine.

In its sample, this clonotype was seen many times. V and J are TRBV5-6 and TRBJ2-7; tentatively, D is TRBD1 (7 bases). The CDR3 covers 14 residues. Per the germline V gene, CDR1 is SGHDT and CDR2 is YYEEEE. Trimming removed 0 bases from V and 4 bases from J, with 11 bases in between. Written as DNA, the CDR3 is TGTGCCAGCAGCTTGGTCGCGGGACAGTACGAGCAGTACGTC. The encoded protein is CASSLVAGQYEQYV.

V is TRBV4-3 and J is TRBJ1-6; D uncertain. The CDR3 extends over 15 amino acids. Germline CDR1 LGHNA, CDR2 YSLEER. Trimming cost V 3 bases and J 3 bases, with 9 bases left between them. This CDR3 is CASSHVAVYNSPLHF. CDR3 bases: TGCGCCAGCAGCCACGTGGCAGTCTATAATTCACCCCTCCACTTT.

The sample holds many counts of this clonotype. This chain links TRBV7-3 with TRBJ2-2; D is unclear. Germline V gene data show CDR1 as SGHTA and CDR2 as FQGTGA. The length of the CDR3 is 14 residues. V gave up 4 bases and J gave up 5 bases, with 11 bases separating them. CDR3 in amino acids: CASSSLHGTGELFF. As DNA, the CDR3 is TGTGCCAGCAGCTCCCTACATGGAACCGGGGAGCTGTTTTTT.

This clonotype was seen only a few times. This chain connects TRBV20-1 to TRBJ2-3; D is tentatively TRBD1 or TRBD2 (5 bases each). The CDR3 covers 17 residues. The V gene's germline CDR1 is DFQATT and CDR2 SNEGSKA (reference sequence). With 3 bases removed from V and 0 bases from J, the gap between germline ends came to 19 bases. For the CDR3, the DNA is TGCAGTGCTAGTCGACCCGGGACGCATACTAGCACAGATACGCAGTATTTT. Residues: CSASRPGTHTSTDTQYF.

This clonotype was found a few times. The chain employs TRBV6-2 or TRBV6-3 and TRBJ2-5, with D maybe TRBD2 (6 bases). V lost 6 bases and J lost 5, with 22 bases in between. CDR1 is MNHEY and CDR2 is SVGEGT in the germline V gene. The CDR3 is 16 residues long. The CDR3 spells CASSKLMRGRFETQYF. CDR3 coding DNA: TGTGCCAGCAGCAAGCTAATGCGGGGCCGGTTTGAGACCCAGTACTTC.

This clonotype was seen repeatedly, ten times or more. The rearrangement uses TRBV24-1 and TRBJ2-1; TRBD1 agrees at 7 bases. CDR1 and CDR2 from the germline V gene are KGHDR and SFDVKD. With 2 bases clipped from V and 10 bases from J, the junction kept 4 bases outside the gene matches. This CDR3 contains 13 residues. Written as DNA, the CDR3 is TGTGCCACCAGTGATTCGGACAGGTGGGAGCAGTTCTTC. Translation: CATSDSDRWEQFF.

The chain links TRBV6-2 or TRBV6-3 to TRBJ2-5; 7 nucleotides agree with TRBD1. The germline gives CDR1 MNHEY, CDR2 SVGEGT. The length of the CDR3 is 14 residues. V trimming: 5 bases; J trimming: 4 bases; junction bases outside the gene matches: 7. CDR3 residues: CASSPRQGVETQYF. In DNA form, the CDR3 reads TGTGCCAGCAGTCCACGACAGGGTGTAGAGACCCAGTACTTC.

This clonotype was seen a few times. V usage is TRBV28 and J usage is TRBJ1-5; possibly TRBD1 for D (5 bases). Germline-derived CDR1 and CDR2 are MDHEN and SYDVKM. The germline V and J ends were trimmed by 7 bases and 5 bases, with 18 bases remaining between them. The CDR3 contains 15 residues. The CDR3 protein is CASIQGGGNYQPQHF. The DNA of the CDR3 is TGTGCCAGCATCCAAGGCGGGGGAAACTATCAGCCCCAGCATTTT.

This clonotype has only a few counts. This chain uses TRBV5-1 with TRBJ1-2; D gene unclear. CDR1 SGHRS and CDR2 YFSETQ come from the germline V gene. This CDR3 comprises 13 residues. V lost 1 base to trimming and J lost 5 bases, with 9 bases between them. CDR3 sequence (DNA): TGCGCCAGCAGCTTGAGAACGGGATATGGCTACACCTTC. It is translated as CASSLRTGYGYTF.

There are many counts of this clonotype. This sequence joins TRBV10-3 and TRBJ2-7; D is ambiguous. Germline CDR1 ENHRY, CDR2 SYGVKD. This CDR3 comprises 16 residues. V was trimmed by 4 bases and J by 3 bases, leaving 19 bases between them. This CDR3 is CAISGTPGSRDYEQYV. CDR3 coding DNA: TGTGCCATCAGTGGGACCCCAGGAAGTCGAGACTACGAGCAGTACGTC.

This clonotype has a handful of counts. The chain links TRBV5-5 to TRBJ2-2; D is possibly TRBD2 (6 bases). The germline V gene has CDR1 SGHKS and CDR2 YYEKEE (reference sequence). Trimming took off 2 bases at V and 4 bases at J, with 21 bases between the two ends. This CDR3 spans 18 amino acids. For the CDR3, the DNA is TGTGCCAGCAGCTTTCACCTGGGACTTACCCCGGTCACCGGGGAGCTGTTTTTT. Translated: CASSFHLGLTPVTGELFF.

This clonotype appeared a few times. The chain combines TRBV3-1 with TRBJ2-5; D is perhaps TRBD1 (6 bases). Trimming pared 1 base from V and 5 bases from J, leaving 11 bases between. Germline V gene sequence: CDR1 LGHDT, CDR2 YNNKEL (reference sequence). The CDR3 is made up of 14 amino acids. CDR3 loop: CASSQAGAGETQYF. The CDR3 bases are TGTGCCAGCAGCCAAGCAGGGGCAGGGGAGACCCAGTACTTC.

This clonotype has only a few counts. The chain uses TRBV12-5 and TRBJ2-1; 8 bases agree with TRBD2. Losses at the gene ends were 2 bases for V and 4 bases for J; bases not matched to a gene: 4. Germline values: CDR1 LGHNT, CDR2 FRNRAP. The CDR3 sequence is 15 residues long. Here the CDR3 DNA reads TGTGCTAGTGGTTTGCCGGGGGGGAATTACAATGAGCAGTTCTTC. As protein: CASGLPGGNYNEQFF.

This clonotype was seen at least ten times. V usage is TRBV7-2 and J usage is TRBJ2-6, with a weak D call TRBD1 (5 bases). The CDR3 covers 16 residues. Trimming cost V 8 bases and J 3 bases, with 17 bases left between them. In germline, CDR1 is SGHTA, CDR2 FQGNSA. CDR3 sequence (DNA): TGTGCCAGCCGCCAAAAAAGGGGAAGTGGGGCCAACGTCCTGACTTTC. Translated, it gives CASRQKRGSGANVLTF.

This clonotype was observed at least ten times. The V call is TRBV7-2, the J call TRBJ1-2, with TRBD1 as a possible D gene (5 bases). Germline V gene sequence: CDR1 SGHTA, CDR2 FQGNSA. Trimming removed 5 bases from V and 4 bases from J, with 11 bases in between. The length of the CDR3 is 13 residues. CDR3 in DNA: TGTGCCAGCAGCCGCGACAGCCTCTATGGCTACACCTTC. It translates to CASSRDSLYGYTF.

This clonotype was counted between two and nine times. V gene TRBV20-1 combines with J gene TRBJ1-6; D unclear. Per germline, CDR1 DFQATT and CDR2 SNEGSKA (reference sequence). Trimming took off 2 bases at V and 7 bases at J, with 6 bases between the two ends. This CDR3 is 12 amino acids long. Here the CDR3 reads CSARRVNSPLHF. The DNA of the CDR3 is TGCAGTGCTAGACGGGTCAATTCACCCCTCCACTTT.

The chain employs TRBV5-1 and TRBJ2-3; TRBD1 agrees at 8 bases. The junction had 3 bases not matched to a gene; V was cut back by 0 bases and J by 6 bases. The CDR3 runs to 14 residues. Germline lookup yields CDR1 SGHRS and CDR2 YFSETQ. CDR3 nucleotides: TGCGCCAGCAGCTTGGGGACAGGGCGGGATACGCAGTATTTT. It translates to CASSLGTGRDTQYF.

This clonotype appeared a few times. This chain's CDR3 is CASSKQIYEQYF. The CDR3, as DNA: TGTGCCAGCAGCAAACAGATTTACGAGCAGTACTTC. The chain recombines TRBV7-9 with TRBJ2-7; the D is unclear. Between the trimmed V and J ends, which lost 5 bases and 4 bases, there was a span of 9 bases. This CDR3 has 12 residues. The germline V gene encodes CDR1 SEHNR and CDR2 FQNEAQ (reference sequence).